What follows describes a single TCR beta chain. No antigen is known for it. The V end was cut by 0 bases, the J end by 1 base, with 12 bases between. The CDR3 is 16 residues long. The V gene's germline CDR1 is MNHEY and CDR2 SVGAGI. TCRdb reprocessed the RT-PCR reads via MiXCR and lists one record per CDR3 protein. The sample lists hundreds of thousands of distinct CDR3 sequences, 10% to 15% occurring once. The data originate from a study of response to subunit inactivated influenza vaccine. General observations from the study: Few additional T cells are recruited per seasonal influenza vaccination, authors suggested.

This specimen consisted of PBMCs from blood, obtained roughly 45 days after vaccination. The chain employs TRBV6-5 and TRBJ1-1; no firm D call. The receptor comes from a man in his fifties who received an inactivated influenza vaccine. CDR3 coding DNA: TGTGCCAGCAGTTACTCGGTGCTCGGGCGGAACACTGAAGCTTTCTTT. Translation gives CASSYSVLGRNTEAFF.